The next 16 T cell receptor beta chains were all read from a single sample in a study of blood T cells in healthy people across ages. Alongside a J-beta primer mix, a sample-barcoded 5' primer served in a second PCR lasting roughly 6 to 11 cycles. MiXCR was run by TCRdb on the 5' RACE reads, yielding one entry per CDR3 protein. This sample has about 1,500,000 distinct CDR3 sequences, with roughly 27% found just once. Material for sequencing was blood. All receptors derive from a woman younger than 45 in good health.

This clonotype was counted a few times. V usage is TRBV6-1 and J usage is TRBJ1-2, with 7 positions matching TRBD1. Per the germline V gene, CDR1 is MNHNS and CDR2 is SASEGT. Unmatched junction bases numbered 18, after V lost 5 bases and J lost 6 bases. The CDR3 covers 17 residues. The CDR3 region has the DNA TGTGCCAGCAGTCGCCTCAGACAGGGCCGAGGACGCCATGGCTACACCTTC. It specifies CASSRLRQGRGRHGYTF.

This clonotype has more than one count but fewer than ten. This sequence joins TRBV7-8 and TRBJ2-5, with D possibly matching TRBD2 (6 bases). The end of the DNA is better explained by TRBJ2-7, so the J call may be wrong. This CDR3 has 16 residues. Germline loops: CDR1 SGHVS, CDR2 FQNEAQ. The CDR3 DNA reads TGTGCCAGCAGCTTAGAGTCCAGGACTATCCCCCTCGAGCAGTACTTC. Protein sequence: CASSLESRTIPLEQYF.

This clonotype is a singleton in its sample. The chain is built from TRBV12-3 or TRBV12-4 and TRBJ2-2, with TRBD1 matching over 10 bases. The CDR3 totals 15 residues. J was trimmed by 0 bases and V by 6 bases; bases with no gene match: 1. CDR3 loop: CASRGTGANTGELFF. The CDR3 region has the DNA TGTGCCAGCAGGGGGACAGGGGCGAACACCGGGGAGCTGTTTTTT.

The chain combines TRBV27 with TRBJ2-1, with TRBD2 matching over 7 bases. The germline V gene has CDR1 MNHEY and CDR2 SMNVEV (reference sequence). V trimming: 6 bases; J trimming: 6 bases; junction bases outside the gene matches: 11. The CDR3 extends over 15 amino acids. The CDR3: CASSLREAGGNEQFF. CDR3 bases: TGTGCCAGCAGCCTCCGGGAGGCCGGGGGCAATGAGCAGTTCTTC.

This clonotype was seen many times. The chain is built from TRBV10-3 and TRBJ2-7; D may be TRBD2 (5 bases). This CDR3 has 12 amino acids. Deletions cut 10 bases from V and 2 bases from J, with 12 bases between. Germline V gives CDR1 ENHRY, CDR2 SYGVKD. Written as DNA, the CDR3 is TGTGCCACCTCTGACGGGGCCTACGAGCAGTACTTC. Its translation: CATSDGAYEQYF.

The genes are TRBV6-1 and TRBJ1-5, with unresolved D. The germline gives CDR1 MNHNS, CDR2 SASEGT. This CDR3 is 15 amino acids long. V lost 4 bases to trimming and J lost 0 bases, with 10 bases between them. The CDR3 nucleotides read TGTGCCAGCAGTGGAGACACTTATAGCAATCAGCCCCAGCATTTT. Translated, it gives CASSGDTYSNQPQHF.

The chain combines TRBV7-2 with TRBJ1-5; D gene uncertain. The ends were cut back, 5 bases at V and 0 bases at J, with 17 bases in the middle. Germline CDR1 reads SGHTA; CDR2 reads FQGNSA. This CDR3 has 17 residues. The CDR3 here is CASSQLDPRNSNQPQHF. The CDR3 DNA reads as TGTGCCAGCAGCCAGTTGGACCCCAGAAATAGCAATCAGCCCCAGCATTTT.

This clonotype has only a few counts. The rearrangement links TRBV29-1 to TRBJ1-4; TRBD1 might be the D (6 bases). The CDR3 totals 14 residues. Trimming cost V 3 bases and J 5 bases, with 13 bases left between them. Germline V CDR1 and CDR2: SQVTM, ANQGSEA. This chain's CDR3 is CSVDWGAQNEKLFF. The DNA of the CDR3 is TGCAGCGTTGACTGGGGGGCCCAAAATGAAAAACTGTTTTTT. Variable domain in full (rest from reference TRBV29-1 and TRBJ1-4): SAVISQKPSRDICQRGTSLTIQCQVDSQVTMMFWYRQQPGQSLTLIATANQGSEATYESGFVIDKFPISRPNLTFSTLTVSNMSPEDSSIYLCSVDWGAQNEKLFFGSGTQLSVL.

This clonotype has only a few counts. The V call is TRBV12-3 or TRBV12-4, the J call TRBJ2-4; 11 bases match TRBD2. The J call may be incorrect, as the DNA end agrees better with TRBJ2-7. The CDR3 runs 18 residues. The CDR3 loop is CASNTAGLPSGGTFEQYF. The CDR3, as DNA: TGTGCCAGCAACACCGCCGGGCTCCCTAGCGGGGGGACTTTCGAGCAGTACTTC.

The rearrangement links TRBV11-3 to TRBJ2-3; TRBD1 aligns across 7 bases. Unmatched junction bases numbered 15, after V lost 3 bases and J lost 3 bases. The CDR3 is 18 amino acids. The germline V gene has CDR1 SGHNT and CDR2 YENEEA. CDR3 amino acids: CASSLGLGAGGSTDTQYF. The CDR3 DNA reads as TGTGCCAGCAGCTTGGGGCTGGGAGCAGGGGGTTCTACAGATACGCAGTATTTT.

The chain has TRBV30 and TRBJ2-7, with D perhaps matching TRBD1 (5 bases). This CDR3 has 11 amino acids. Germline values: CDR1 GTSNPN, CDR2 SVGIG (reference sequence). V was trimmed by 0 bases and J by 7 bases, leaving 7 bases between them. CDR3 in DNA: TGTGCCTGGAGTGTAAAGGGGGAGCAGTACTTC. This sequence encodes CAWSVKGEQYF.

The chain is built from TRBV12-3 or TRBV12-4 and TRBJ1-5; D is unclear. Trimming shortened V by 2 bases and J by 7 bases, and 9 bases separated the two germline ends. The CDR3 covers 13 residues. The CDR3 region has the DNA TGTGCCAGCAGTTTAAATGGATTGCAGCCCCAGCATTTT. It codes for CASSLNGLQPQHF.

This clonotype was seen a few times. CDR3 protein: CATGRNTGGSETQYF. CDR3 nucleotides: TGCGCCACCGGACGGAACACAGGGGGCTCGGAGACCCAGTACTTC. This chain links TRBV10-2 with TRBJ2-5; 9 bases are a match to TRBD1. Looked up from germline, CDR1 is WSHSY and CDR2 is SAAADI. The CDR3 length is 15 residues. V trimming: 10 bases; J trimming: 5 bases; junction bases outside the gene matches: 14.

This clonotype was recorded a few times. The rearrangement uses TRBV20-1 and TRBJ2-1; 7 bases agree with TRBD2. Per germline, CDR1 DFQATT and CDR2 SNEGSKA (reference sequence). V gave up 1 base and J gave up 2 bases; unmatched junction bases: 11. The CDR3 is made up of 17 amino acids. CDR3 DNA: TGCAGTGCTAGAGTGGGGGGAGGGCCTTGGACCTACAATGAGCAGTTCTTC. It codes for CSARVGGGPWTYNEQFF.

Comments on this clonotype: One end of the junction does not line up with germline, which may come from a read error. J is TRBJ2-7 and V is TRBV6-1; D possibly matches TRBD1 or TRBD2 (5 bases each). Looked up from germline, CDR1 is MNHNS and CDR2 is SASEGT. The CDR3 is 13 amino acids. CDR3 DNA sequence: TGTGTCAGCAGTGCTGGGGGTCCCTACGAGCAGTACTTC. The encoded protein is CVSSAGGPYEQYF.

The CDR3 spells CATSRELGAFSTDTQYF. CDR3 in DNA: TGTGCCACCAGCAGAGAATTAGGGGCCTTCAGCACAGATACGCAGTATTTT. The chain uses TRBV15 and TRBJ2-3; a possible D gene is TRBD1 (5 bases). Deletions cut 0 bases from V and 0 bases from J, with 13 bases between. The CDR3 is 17 residues long. Germline assignment: CDR1 LNHNV and CDR2 YYDKDF (reference sequence).